Each of the 10 T cell receptor beta chains below was sequenced from the same sample in a study of shared T cell receptors in the human thymus. Measured with immunoSEQ multiplex PCR; TCRdb has only the in-frame clones, and not every one. The repertoire consists of about 400,000 clones, with 95% occurring once and the leading ten covering 0.015% to 0.025%. Sample: thymocytes. Receptors originate from a human donor.

The genes are TRBV25-1 and TRBJ2-3, with a possible D match to TRBD2 (5 bases). V was pared by 2 bases and J by 5 bases, with 11 bases between. Germline loops: CDR1 MGHDK, CDR2 SYGVNS. The CDR3 runs to 14 residues. In nucleotides, the CDR3 is TGTGCCAGCAGTGAAAGGTCGGGATTAGATACGCAGTATTTT. Its translation: CASSERSGLDTQYF.

The chain uses TRBV4-1 and TRBJ2-3, with TRBD1 matching over 7 bases. Germline values: CDR1 MGHRA, CDR2 YSYEKL. Trimming at V came to 4 bases and at J to 2 bases, leaving 9 bases not matched to a gene. The CDR3 is 16 residues long. The CDR3 here is CASSPPPGQHTDTQYF. The DNA of the CDR3 is TGCGCCAGCAGCCCCCCTCCGGGACAGCACACAGATACGCAGTATTTT.

This chain links TRBV28 with TRBJ2-7, with D perhaps TRBD1 (6 bases). V gave up 4 bases and J gave up 5 bases, with 12 bases separating them. Germline V gene sequence: CDR1 MDHEN, CDR2 SYDVKM. The CDR3 sequence is 13 residues long. DNA for the CDR3: TGTGCCAGCAGTTCTGTGGGGGCCAACGAGCAGTACTTC. Its translation: CASSSVGANEQYF.

The chain uses TRBV30 and TRBJ2-7; TRBD2 is a possible D gene (6 bases). The CDR3 is 14 amino acids. Germline loops: CDR1 GTSNPN, CDR2 SVGIG (reference sequence). The V end lost 2 bases, the J end lost 4 bases, and 15 bases lay between the germline ends. The CDR3 DNA reads as TGTGCCTGGAGTCCGCGAGCGGGTGGGTACGAGCAGTACTTC. This codes for CAWSPRAGGYEQYF.

This chain joins TRBV6-6 and TRBJ2-1; D is possibly TRBD2 (6 bases). Deletions cut 5 bases from V and 8 bases from J, with 16 bases between. The CDR3 runs to 14 residues. The V gene's germline CDR1 is MNHNY and CDR2 SVGAGI (reference sequence). In DNA, the CDR3 is TGTGCCAGCAGTCGGGACTCCAGGAGCTATGAGCAGTTCTTC. It specifies CASSRDSRSYEQFF.

The rearrangement links TRBV5-6 to TRBJ2-2, with 10 bases aligning to TRBD2. This CDR3 region has 16 residues. Germline values: CDR1 SGHDT, CDR2 YYEEEE. V lost 3 bases and J lost 6; bases outside the gene matches: 8. This CDR3 reads CASSWVLAGVAGELFF. The CDR3, as DNA: TGTGCCAGCAGCTGGGTCCTAGCGGGAGTTGCCGGGGAGCTGTTTTTT.

The chain recombines TRBV10-3 with TRBJ1-2; weak D call: TRBD1 (5 bases). V was shortened by 6 bases and J by 1 base, with 18 bases between the two germline ends. CDR1 and CDR2 (germline): ENHRY, SYGVKD. The CDR3 spans 16 residues. The CDR3, as DNA: TGTGCCATCAGGCCCACCTGGGGGACTTTTAACTATGGCTACACCTTC. This gives the protein CAIRPTWGTFNYGYTF.

The CDR3 region is CASSGRDGEQYF. DNA of the CDR3: TGTGCCAGCAGTGGGCGGGACGGCGAGCAGTACTTC. V is TRBV25-1 and J is TRBJ2-7, with a weak D call TRBD2 (6 bases). From germline, CDR1 is MGHDK and CDR2 SYGVNS. The CDR3 consists of 12 residues. Trimming removed 4 bases from V and 6 bases from J, with 10 bases in between.

V and J are TRBV6-1 and TRBJ2-1; D is ambiguous. Trimming took 6 bases from V and 1 from J, leaving 1 base between them. The CDR3 has 11 residues. Germline V CDR1 and CDR2: MNHNS, SASEGT. The CDR3 coding sequence is TGTGCCAGCAGGTCCTACAATGAGCAGTTCTTC. Translation gives CASRSYNEQFF.

The chain uses TRBV25-1 and TRBJ1-1, with D maybe TRBD1 (5 bases). V was pared by 6 bases and J by 4 bases, with 18 bases between. Looked up from germline, CDR1 is MGHDK and CDR2 is SYGVNS. The CDR3 length is 15 residues. This CDR3 reads CASRVGRGRGTEAFF. DNA for the CDR3: TGTGCCAGCAGGGTAGGTAGGGGAAGGGGCACTGAAGCTTTCTTT.